Shown below are 15 T cell receptor beta chains from a single sample sequenced in a study of blood T cell repertoires in COVID-19. Repertoires were generated with immunoSEQ multiplex PCR, while TCRdb's copy carries only in-frame clones and drops some. The table includes hundreds of thousands of clones, approximately 83% detected once. Input material: PBMCs or T cells enriched from blood (not recorded which). The receptors shown here come from a woman in her thirties or forties who had been exposed to COVID-19.

Relative to its sample, this clone is medium-sized (0.01 to 0.1%). The chain employs TRBV6-1 and TRBJ1-6; no firm D call. CDR3 length: 14 residues. Germline V gives CDR1 MNHNS, CDR2 SASEGT. Trimming stripped 1 base from V and 2 bases from J, with 3 bases between. The CDR3: CASSEGAYNSPLHF. The CDR3 DNA reads TGTGCCAGCAGTGAAGGAGCCTATAATTCACCCCTCCACTTT.

The chain combines TRBV5-1 with TRBJ1-2; TRBD1 matches at 7 bases. The CDR3 contains 17 residues. Unmatched junction bases numbered 16, after V lost 4 bases and J lost 4 bases. CDR1 and CDR2 from the germline V gene are SGHRS and YFSETQ. CDR3 nucleotides: TGCGCCAGCAGCCAAAGTGCTACAGGGGCAACTTCCTATGGCTACACCTTC. Its protein is CASSQSATGATSYGYTF.

There are a few counts of this clone. The gene calls are TRBV2 and TRBJ1-5; no clear D. Trimming left V 4 bases short and J 11 bases short, with 15 bases between. From germline, CDR1 is SNHLY and CDR2 FYNNEI. This CDR3 is built from 13 residues. CDR3 protein: CASSVLGGPAQHF. CDR3 nucleotide sequence: TGTGCCAGCAGTGTCTTGGGCGGGCCGGCCCAGCATTTT. The variable domain in full, completed from reference TRBV2 and TRBJ1-5, reads EPEVTQTPSHQVTQMGQEVILRCVPISNHLYFYWYRQILGQKVEFLVSFYNNEISEKSEIFDDQFSVERPDGSNFTLKIRSTKLEDSAMYFCASSVLGGPAQHFGDGTRLSIL.

The chain uses TRBV5-6 and TRBJ2-3; D is uncertain. In germline, CDR1 is SGHDT, CDR2 YYEEEE. The CDR3 sequence is 12 residues long. V lost 1 base and J lost 6, with 6 bases in between. The CDR3 reads CASSLFADTQYF. CDR3 DNA: TGTGCCAGCAGCTTGTTCGCGGATACGCAGTATTTT. Using reference TRBV5-6 and TRBJ2-3 for the parts outside the CDR3, the full variable domain is DAGVTQSPTHLIKTRGQQVTLRCSPKSGHDTVSWYQQALGQGPQFIFQYYEEEERQRGNFPDRFSGHQFPNYSSELNVNALLLGDSALYLCASSLFADTQYFGPGTRLTVL.

Turning to this clone: Other DNA sequences in the sample encode the same CDR3. The chain carries TRBV5-1 and TRBJ2-5; 13 nucleotides agree with TRBD2. J lost 5 bases, V lost 0 bases, and 1 base had no gene match. This CDR3 spans 15 amino acids. Germline V gives CDR1 SGHRS, CDR2 YFSETQ. The CDR3 DNA sequence: TGCGCCAGCAGCTTGGCACTAGCGGGGGGGGAGACCCAGTACTTC. As protein: CASSLALAGGETQYF. The variable domain in full, with the rest retrieved from reference TRBV5-1 and TRBJ2-5, is KAGVTQTPRYLIKTRGQQVTLSCSPISGHRSVSWYQQTPGQGLQFLFEYFSETQRNKGNFPGRFSGRQFSNSRSEMNVSTLELGDSALYLCASSLALAGGETQYFGPGTRLLVL.

The gene calls are TRBV2 and TRBJ1-4; no firm D call. CDR1 SNHLY and CDR2 FYNNEI come from the germline V gene. The CDR3 loop spans 14 amino acids. Between the trimmed V and J ends, which lost 2 bases and 8 bases, there was a span of 12 bases. CDR3 amino acids: CASSEPPQVEKLFF. The CDR3 DNA reads TGTGCCAGCAGTGAACCCCCGCAGGTAGAAAAACTGTTTTTT. The full variable domain, in which reference TRBV2 and TRBJ1-4 provide the parts outside the CDR3, is EPEVTQTPSHQVTQMGQEVILRCVPISNHLYFYWYRQILGQKVEFLVSFYNNEISEKSEIFDDQFSVERPDGSNFTLKIRSTKLEDSAMYFCASSEPPQVEKLFFGSGTQLSVL.

The J gene is TRBJ1-4, the V gene TRBV9, with 7 bases identical to TRBD1. CDR3 length: 14 residues. Trimming took 3 bases from V and 5 from J; bases not matched to a gene: 4. CDR1 and CDR2 (germline): SGDLS, YYNGEE. The CDR3 loop reads CASSGQGSNEKLFF. The CDR3 nucleotides are TGTGCCAGCAGCGGACAGGGTTCGAATGAAAAACTGTTTTTT.

CDR3 region: CAWSVPRAGLPYEQYF. CDR3 nucleotides: TGTGCCTGGAGTGTACCGCGGGCAGGTCTTCCCTACGAGCAGTACTTC. The chain employs TRBV30 and TRBJ2-7; the D gene is possibly TRBD2 (5 bases). V lost 0 bases and J 2 bases, leaving 17 bases between the germline ends. Germline CDR1 is GTSNPN and CDR2 is SVGIG (reference sequence). The CDR3 contains 16 residues.

The rearrangement uses TRBV28 and TRBJ2-7; 8 nucleotides line up with TRBD1. From germline, CDR1 is MDHEN and CDR2 SYDVKM. V trimming: 7 bases; J trimming: 5 bases; junction bases outside the gene matches: 10. The CDR3 spans 14 residues. The CDR3 sequence is CASTKPGQGHEQYF. CDR3 DNA: TGTGCCAGCACCAAACCCGGACAGGGCCACGAGCAGTACTTC.

V usage is TRBV7-8 and J usage is TRBJ2-2; the match to TRBD2 covers 14 bases. Germline values: CDR1 SGHVS, CDR2 FQNEAQ. V dropped 5 bases and J dropped 1; count of bases not matched to a gene: 3. The CDR3 extends over 17 amino acids. DNA of the CDR3: TGTGCCAGCAGCCGACTAGCGGGGGGGCTGAACACCGGGGAGCTGTTTTTT. This translates into CASSRLAGGLNTGELFF.

V is TRBV5-6 and J is TRBJ1-2; perhaps TRBD1 as D (6 bases). This CDR3 has 16 residues. The V end was cut by 0 bases, the J end by 3 bases, with 15 bases between. The germline gives CDR1 SGHDT, CDR2 YYEEEE. This CDR3 reads CASSLARQEAHYGYTF. The CDR3 nucleotides are TGTGCCAGCAGCTTGGCAAGACAGGAGGCACACTATGGCTACACCTTC.

The rearrangement joins TRBV28 to TRBJ1-2, with D maybe TRBD1 (5 bases). Trimming took off 10 bases at V and 0 bases at J, with 21 bases between the two ends. Germline CDR1 reads MDHEN; CDR2 reads SYDVKM. The CDR3 loop spans 16 amino acids. CDR3 amino acids: CATSGGIALSNYGYTF. DNA for the CDR3: TGTGCCACCAGCGGGGGGATCGCACTATCTAACTATGGCTACACCTTC.

This clone was observed a few times. The CDR3: CASSTTLGNLGQYF. The CDR3 bases are TGTGCCAGCAGTACAACCCTCGGGAATTTAGGGCAGTACTTC. V and J are TRBV28 and TRBJ2-7; maybe TRBD2 (5 bases). V dropped 5 bases and J dropped 9 bases, with 20 bases sitting between them. The CDR3 is 14 amino acids. In germline, CDR1 is MDHEN, CDR2 SYDVKM.

This clone showed up just a few times. The J gene is TRBJ1-4, the V gene TRBV19; TRBD1 aligns across 10 bases. The CDR3 length is 14 residues. Germline V gene sequence: CDR1 LNHDA, CDR2 SQIVND (reference sequence). V gave up 7 bases and J gave up 5 bases; unmatched junction bases: 4. In DNA form, the CDR3 reads TGTGCCAGTAACGACAGGGGGCGAAATGAAAAACTGTTTTTT. This encodes CASNDRGRNEKLFF.

The chain recombines TRBV11-3 with TRBJ1-6; weak D call: TRBD1 (6 bases). Germline loops: CDR1 SGHNT, CDR2 YENEEA. V dropped 3 bases and J dropped 3 bases, with 6 bases sitting between them. The CDR3 extends over 14 amino acids. The CDR3 DNA follows: TGTGCCAGCAGCTTGGACAGCTATAATTCACCCCTCCACTTT. Translated: CASSLDSYNSPLHF.